These T cell receptor beta chains were read from a single sample in a study of somatic mutations in cytotoxic T cells in rheumatoid arthritis. This table comes from immunoSEQ multiplex PCR, and its TCRdb copy is limited to in-frame clones, with some not included. Counted here are 9,500 to 15,000 clones, 80% occurring once; the ten biggest clones make up approximately 15%. Sequenced input: CD8+ T cells sorted from blood. The receptors originated from a man aged 50 to 60 in good health. CDR3s include the opening cysteine and the closing phenylalanine or tryptophan. The order of the fields is D gene, V gene, J gene, clone size, CDR3 DNA, CDR3 protein. The D gene is left open where the match is weak. Part of the rows lack a size; the others show once, few, many or a class for expanded clones.

D: -; V: TRBV4-3; J: TRBJ2-7; size: -; DNA: TGCGCCAGCAGCCAGCTCCTAGAATTCGAGCAGTACTTC; CDR3: CASSQLLEFEQYF
D: -; V: TRBV5-6; J: TRBJ2-7; size: -; DNA: TGTGCCAGCAGCTTGCCATTCCCCTACGAGCAGTACTTC; CDR3: CASSLPFPYEQYF
D: TRBD2; V: TRBV4-2; J: TRBJ2-1; size: -; DNA: TGTGCCAGCAGCCAAAAGGGCAGCGGGAGCTCCTACAATGAGCAGTTCTTC; CDR3: CASSQKGSGSSYNEQFF
D: -; V: TRBV27; J: TRBJ1-5; size: -; DNA: TGTGCCAGCAGTTTTCTGAGGGCAGGAGACAATCAGCCCCAGCATTTT; CDR3: CASSFLRAGDNQPQHF
D: TRBD1; V: TRBV7-9; J: TRBJ2-1; size: -; DNA: TGTGCCAGCAGACCCGGGACAGGGGGCCCGGTTTCCTACAATGAGCAGTTCTTC; CDR3: CASRPGTGGPVSYNEQFF
D: -; V: TRBV9; J: TRBJ2-3; size: -; DNA: TGTGCCAGCAGCGACGGGTCCGCAGATACGCAGTATTTT; CDR3: CASSDGSADTQYF
D: -; V: TRBV11-2; J: TRBJ1-3; size: once; DNA: TGTGCCAGCAGCTTAGGAGGGGCTGGAAACACCATATATTTT; CDR3: CASSLGGAGNTIYF
D: -; V: TRBV6-5; J: TRBJ1-2; size: -; DNA: TGTGCCAGCAGTTACTCGAGGGGCTTGGGCTACACCTTC; CDR3: CASSYSRGLGYTF
D: TRBD1; V: TRBV11-2; J: TRBJ1-5; size: -; DNA: TGTGCCAGCAGCTTAGGGACAGGGGGCTTAGGGCCCCAGCATTTT; CDR3: CASSLGTGGLGPQHF
D: TRBD1; V: TRBV7-9; J: TRBJ1-1; size: -; DNA: TGTGCCAGCAGCCCTACCGGGACAGGGGTTCCCATGAACACTGAAGCTTTCTTT; CDR3: CASSPTGTGVPMNTEAFF
D: TRBD2; V: TRBV6-4; J: TRBJ2-2; size: few; DNA: TGTGCCAGCAGTTCACTAGCGGGATCCTCCGGGGAGCTGTTTTTT; CDR3: CASSSLAGSSGELFF
D: -; V: TRBV7-3; J: TRBJ2-2; size: -; DNA: TGTGCCAGCAGTCTTTCGCAGAACAGGGTCACCGGGGAGCTGTTTTTT; CDR3: CASSLSQNRVTGELFF
D: -; V: TRBV7-6; J: TRBJ2-1; size: -; DNA: TGTGCCAGCAGCCCTCAGGGGTTGATCTCCTACAATGAGCAGTTCTTC; CDR3: CASSPQGLISYNEQFF
D: TRBD2; V: TRBV5-8; J: TRBJ2-3; size: -; DNA: TGTGCCAGCAGCTTGGTTTCTAGCGGGAATCCCACAGATACGCAGTATTTT; CDR3: CASSLVSSGNPTDTQYF
D: -; V: TRBV28; J: TRBJ1-3; size: -; DNA: TGTGCCAGCGAAGGTCGGGCCTCTGGAAACACCATATATTTT; CDR3: CASEGRASGNTIYF
D: TRBD2; V: TRBV4-2; J: TRBJ2-2; size: -; DNA: TGTGCCAGCAGCCAACCCCCGGCTAGCGGGAGAAGACGTCCCGGGGAGCTGTTTTTT; CDR3: CASSQPPASGRRRPGELFF
D: -; V: TRBV19; J: TRBJ1-5; size: -; DNA: TGTGCCAGTAGTGAGGACCTCTTGGTTTATAGCAATCAGCCCCAGCATTTT; CDR3: CASSEDLLVYSNQPQHF
D: TRBD1; V: TRBV2; J: TRBJ1-4; size: -; DNA: TGTGCCAGCAGTCCCGGGACAGGGGTGAAACTGTTTTTT; CDR3: CASSPGTGVKLFF
D: TRBD1; V: TRBV7-2; J: TRBJ1-1; size: -; DNA: TGTGCCAGCAGCCCCCGGGGACAGGGGGCAGGAGGAGCTTTCTTT; CDR3: CASSPRGQGAGGAFF
D: TRBD2; V: TRBV7-3; J: TRBJ2-1; size: -; DNA: TGTGCCAGCAGCCCCGGACTAGCGGGAGGGATCTTTTACAATGAGCAGTTCTTC; CDR3: CASSPGLAGGIFYNEQFF
D: TRBD1; V: TRBV7-2; J: TRBJ1-3; size: few; DNA: TGTGCCAGCAGCTTAGTGTCAGGGGGCAGTGGAAACACCATATATTTT; CDR3: CASSLVSGGSGNTIYF
D: TRBD1; V: TRBV27; J: TRBJ2-7; size: few; DNA: TGTGCCAGCGCCCCCGGGACAGACAACTACGAGCAGTACTTC; CDR3: CASAPGTDNYEQYF
D: -; V: TRBV7-9; J: TRBJ2-2; size: -; DNA: TGTGCCAGCAAGATACAGGGACCCGGGGAGCTGTTTTTT; CDR3: CASKIQGPGELFF
D: TRBD2; V: TRBV28; J: TRBJ2-1; size: -; DNA: TGTGCCATCCGACTAGCGGTAGGTTGGGAGCAGTTCTTC; CDR3: CAIRLAVGWEQFF
D: -; V: TRBV28; J: TRBJ1-6; size: -; DNA: TGTGCCAGCAGTTTGGGCCTCCTGGGGGATTCACCCCTCCACTTT; CDR3: CASSLGLLGDSPLHF
D: -; V: TRBV7-8; J: TRBJ1-2; size: -; DNA: TGTGCCAGCAGCTTAGATGTGGGACCGTTATTCTATGGCTACACCTTC; CDR3: CASSLDVGPLFYGYTF
D: -; V: TRBV4-1; J: TRBJ2-2; size: -; DNA: TGCGCCAGCAGCCGAGCCAAGACCGGGGAGCTGTTTTTT; CDR3: CASSRAKTGELFF
D: -; V: TRBV27; J: TRBJ1-1; size: -; DNA: TGTGCCAGCAGTCCTATTAGGGGGAACACTGAAGCTTTCTTT; CDR3: CASSPIRGNTEAFF
D: -; V: TRBV19; J: TRBJ1-5; size: -; DNA: TGTGCCAGTAGTATAGGGATCGGGGGCAATCAGCCCCAGCATTTT; CDR3: CASSIGIGGNQPQHF
D: TRBD2; V: TRBV5-5; J: TRBJ2-3; size: -; DNA: TGTGCCAGCAGCATTAGCGGGCTTAGCACAGATACGCAGTATTTT; CDR3: CASSISGLSTDTQYF
D: -; V: TRBV7-2; J: TRBJ2-7; size: -; DNA: TGTGCCAGCAGCCCGGGCCACGAGCAGTACTTC; CDR3: CASSPGHEQYF
D: -; V: TRBV5-1; J: TRBJ2-1; size: -; DNA: TGCGCCAGCAGCTTGGTTGGCAACCATGAGCAGTTCTTC; CDR3: CASSLVGNHEQFF
D: -; V: TRBV7-6; J: TRBJ1-1; size: -; DNA: TGTGCCAGCAGCAATGGACCTGCGGACACTGAAGCTTTCTTT; CDR3: CASSNGPADTEAFF
D: -; V: TRBV7-2; J: TRBJ2-3; size: -; DNA: TGTGCCAGCAGCTCCTCGGGACGGAAGAGCACAGATACGCAGTATTTT; CDR3: CASSSSGRKSTDTQYF
D: -; V: TRBV7-5; J: TRBJ1-2; size: few; DNA: TGTGTCAGAAGCTCGACAGCCCTTTCCAGATTCTACGGCTACACCTTC; CDR3: CVRSSTALSRFYGYTF
D: TRBD2; V: TRBV4-3; J: TRBJ2-7; size: -; DNA: TGCGCCAGCAGCCAAGGGACTAGCGGGATCGGCGAGCAGTACTTC; CDR3: CASSQGTSGIGEQYF
D: -; V: TRBV30; J: TRBJ2-4; size: -; DNA: TGTGCCTGGAAGTGGGAGCCTCGTAGAAACCTAGCCAAAAACATTCAGTACTTC; CDR3: CAWKWEPRRNLAKNIQYF
D: -; V: TRBV12-5; J: TRBJ2-3; size: once; DNA: TGTGCTAGTGGCATAGAGGGGGGCAGCACAGATACGCAGTATTTT; CDR3: CASGIEGGSTDTQYF
D: -; V: TRBV2; J: TRBJ2-7; size: -; DNA: TGTGCCAGCAGCCACAGGGTCCACGAGCAGTACTTC; CDR3: CASSHRVHEQYF
D: -; V: TRBV4-3; J: TRBJ1-2; size: -; DNA: TGCGCCAGCAGCCAAGAACGACAGTTAGCTAACTATGGCTACACCTTC; CDR3: CASSQERQLANYGYTF
D: -; V: TRBV7-3; J: TRBJ1-1; size: -; DNA: TGTGCCAGCAGCTCCGGCGGGTTCACTGAAGCTTTCTTT; CDR3: CASSSGGFTEAFF
D: TRBD2; V: TRBV7-6; J: TRBJ2-1; size: -; DNA: TGTGCCAGCAGCTTACCCACGGGACTAGCGGGAGAAGGAAGCTCCTACAATGAGCAGTTCTTC; CDR3: CASSLPTGLAGEGSSYNEQFF
D: TRBD1; V: TRBV28; J: TRBJ1-2; size: few; DNA: TGTGCCAGCAGTTTAGGGGGACAGGGACGCGGCTACACCTTC; CDR3: CASSLGGQGRGYTF
D: -; V: TRBV7-8; J: TRBJ2-1; size: -; DNA: TGTGCCAGCAGCTTAGAAGCGGCTGGGCCCCGAGTTGAGCAGTTCTTC; CDR3: CASSLEAAGPRVEQFF
D: TRBD2; V: TRBV7-8; J: TRBJ2-7; size: -; DNA: TGTGCCAGCAGCTTAGGGGCGGGACTAGCGGGAGACGAGCAGTACTTC; CDR3: CASSLGAGLAGDEQYF
D: -; V: TRBV6-5; J: TRBJ2-1; size: -; DNA: TGTGCCAGCAGTTACGATGGGAGCGGATCCTACAATGAGCAGTTCTTC; CDR3: CASSYDGSGSYNEQFF
D: TRBD2; V: TRBV27; J: TRBJ2-7; size: -; DNA: TGTGCCAGCAGTCTCAGAAGGGCCGGGACTAGCGGGAGTTTGCAGTACTTC; CDR3: CASSLRRAGTSGSLQYF
D: -; V: TRBV29-1; J: TRBJ2-1; size: -; DNA: TGCAGCGTTGACGTCAGTTTGTTGGATGAGCAGTTCTTC; CDR3: CSVDVSLLDEQFF
D: -; V: TRBV27; J: TRBJ1-1; size: -; DNA: TGTGCCAGCAGTTTATCCGGGAGTAACACTGAAGCTTTCTTT; CDR3: CASSLSGSNTEAFF
D: -; V: TRBV19; J: TRBJ2-7; size: few; DNA: TGTGCCAGCGGGTCCGTCTCCTACGAGCAGTACTTC; CDR3: CASGSVSYEQYF
D: TRBD2; V: TRBV4-2; J: TRBJ2-1; size: -; DNA: TGTGCCAGCAGCCAGGAGACAGACAAATCCAGCGGGAACAATGAGCAGTTCTTC; CDR3: CASSQETDKSSGNNEQFF
D: -; V: TRBV5-5; J: TRBJ2-7; size: -; DNA: TGTGCCAGCAGCTTGGACCCGACCATCTACGAGCAGTACTTC; CDR3: CASSLDPTIYEQYF
D: -; V: TRBV25-1; J: TRBJ2-3; size: -; DNA: TGTGCCAGCAGAGCCTATAAACCGGGACCGTACACAGATACGCAGTATTTT; CDR3: CASRAYKPGPYTDTQYF